This T cell receptor beta chain was retrieved from a study of blood T cell repertoires in COVID-19 (dated by TCRdb to about 2020). Background for the entire study: Samples from collaborators originated in the United States, Italy and Spain and spanned both the acute and convalescent phases of COVID-19. Nearly every sample came with metadata listing a de-identified subject ID, COVID-19 status, age in years and sex. Where available, HLA class I and class II types were taken from metadata supplied by the sample provider and were not determined by assay-based typing. The material from the prospective study consisted of cDNA or gDNA derived from T cells, B-cell-depleted T cells, or PBMCs. A freely available public database, intended as a resource for researchers studying the immune response to SARS-CoV-2, is where the repertoires were released. The dataset comprised deeply sampled blood TCRbeta repertoires from subjects exposed to, actively infected with, or recovered from COVID-19. The samples were drawn from two sources: the first 160 participants of the ongoing ImmuneRACE study, and 950 to 1,500 subjects contributed by 6 global collaborators. Summary of the overall study and its limitations: Clinical and demographic metadata were provided uncurated, with the amount varying by source and participant.

Trimming leaves V shorter by 0 bases and J shorter by 2 bases, with the junction holding 9 bases beyond the gene matches. Via the germline V gene, CDR1 is LGHNA and CDR2 YSLEER. From cysteine to phenylalanine, the CDR3 is 18 amino acids long. Only CDR3 DNA remains: 54 bases, in frame from the first base. TCRbeta CDR3 regions were amplified from genomic DNA by means of the immunoSEQ Assay, a bias-controlled multiplex PCR. The authors' pipeline ran thus. The number of nucleated cells in each sample was estimated from the amplification of reference gene primers within the assay. Sequence reads were collapsed and filtered to measure the absolute abundance of every unique TCRbeta CDR3 rearrangement. For each sample, productive Simpson clonality was calculated by taking the square root of Simpson's diversity index across productive rearrangements. This is the immuneACCESS table as TCRdb keeps it, with only in-frame sequences that have V and J called. A part of the clones is gone; compared with another copy, unresolved V genes explain less than half, and the rest is unexplained. D and trimming come from the DNA, and the V and J calls and clone size come from that table. The sample yields about 240,000 clones; 85% to 90% were counted once. Less than 8.5% of the sample comes from the top ten.

Worth noting for this clone: The antigen this receptor binds is unknown. No much larger clonotype is one base removed from it; base qualities were not supplied.

Whole blood was collected in K2EDTA tubes by collaborating institutions according to the institutions' own protocols. For TCRbeta analysis, collaborators shipped samples as frozen whole blood, isolated PBMCs, or DNA extracted from either of those sample types. The rearranged chain carries TRBV4-3 and TRBJ2-5; 10 bases in between match TRBD2. Sample: peripheral blood. This TCR was sampled from a woman in her 70s with active or convalescent COVID-19. The nucleotides read TGCGCCAGCAGCCAAGAGAGGTTGGGTAGCGGGGGGCAAGAGACCCAGTACTTC. This sequence encodes CASSQERLGSGGQETQYF.